The clone carrying this T cell receptor (beta chain) appeared a few times. Its antigen is undetermined. Sorting that relied on CD45RO/CCR7/CD25/CD127/CD95/CD27 yielded CD4+ naive, central memory, regulatory and stem cell-like memory cells. Each sorted population was over 95% pure. The sample comes from a study of beta chain features in type 1 diabetes. Findings and limits, study-wide: Junctions at VDJ sites from type 1 diabetes patients had fewer insertions and more deletions. Sequencing from cDNA could over-represent high-TCR-expressing cells. Among patients with Type 1 diabetes, TCRB CDR3s were moderately but significantly shorter in every one of the four CD4+ subsets.

This CDR3 is 11 amino acids long. CDR1 and CDR2 from the germline V gene are SGHDT and YYEEEE. Unmatched junction bases numbered 2, after V lost 4 bases and J lost 7 bases. Since all of the isolated RNA was reverse transcribed, expressed TCRB transcripts were what got sequenced. Clones were read by immunoSEQ multiplex PCR, and TCRdb kept only the in-frame ones, dropping some. The sample lists roughly 230,000 clones, roughly 11% seen once, with approximately 0.015% in the top ten. The chain has TRBV5-6 and TRBJ2-7; 7 bases line up with TRBD1. The sequencing input was naive CD4+ T cells from blood. This TCR came from a man younger than 45 with type 1 diabetes. This CDR3 is CASSGQVEQYF. The DNA of the CDR3 is TGTGCCAGCAGCGGACAGGTGGAGCAGTACTTC. Full variable domain (missing parts from reference TRBV5-6 and TRBJ2-7): DAGVTQSPTHLIKTRGQQVTLRCSPKSGHDTVSWYQQALGQGPQFIFQYYEEEERQRGNFPDRFSGHQFPNYSSELNVNALLLGDSALYLCASSGQVEQYFGPGTRLTVT.